This T cell receptor (beta chain) was observed in a study of cytomegalovirus exposure and HLA in healthy donors. General study points: A prior analysis recorded that most TCR beta V segments were productive about 87% or about 30% of the time. Cytomegalovirus-associated status was assigned to approximately 160 TCR beta chains.

Germline CDR1 reads ENHRY; CDR2 reads SYGVKD. V dropped 10 bases and J dropped 1 base, with 10 bases sitting between them. This CDR3 has 12 residues. It was with 60 Vbeta and 13 Jbeta primers that the PCR ran. The repertoire was sequenced with immunoSEQ multiplex PCR; TCRdb's copy has only in-frame clones and lacks some. Of about 54,000 clones listed, less than 85% are singletons. A remark on this clone: Its specificity is unknown.

The sequence was obtained from a woman aged 18 to 35 in good health and CMV-seronegative. This chain uses TRBV10-3 with TRBJ1-1; a weak D match, TRBD1 (5 bases). The source material was PBMCs. The CDR3 loop reads CATTGGNTEAFF. Here the CDR3 DNA reads TGTGCCACCACCGGGGGGAACACTGAAGCTTTCTTT.